Presented here are 23 T cell receptor beta chains from one specimen sequenced in a study of T cell changes during pregnancy in multiple sclerosis (dated by TCRdb to between 2019 and 2020). The library was built by means of the immunoSEQ multiplex PCR assay. TCRdb obtained this table from immuneACCESS and retained in-frame rearrangements with V and J assigned. These tables miss some clones; where compared with another copy, unresolved V genes account for less than half of the shortfall, and the remainder is unexplained. For this sample the table gives 120,000 or so clones, of which roughly 92% were detected only once. Less than 7.5% of the sample is held by the ten biggest clonotypes. The sample was peripheral blood, taken before pregnancy. Source of these receptors: a female donor with multiple sclerosis, enrolled in a pregnancy study.

This chain connects TRBV11-2 to TRBJ2-7; possibly TRBD2 for D (6 bases). The CDR3 contains 16 residues. Between the trimmed V and J ends, which lost 5 bases and 3 bases, there was a span of 20 bases. Germline loops: CDR1 SGHAT, CDR2 FQNNGV. The CDR3 region is CASSPLAAMKLYEQYF. The CDR3 nucleotides read TGTGCCAGCAGCCCTTTAGCGGCTATGAAACTCTACGAGCAGTACTTC.

The rearrangement uses TRBV6-1 and TRBJ2-3; D is perhaps TRBD2 (7 bases). Trimming stripped 4 bases from V and 3 bases from J, with 20 bases between. Looked up from germline, CDR1 is MNHNS and CDR2 is SASEGT. This CDR3 is 17 amino acids long. In DNA, the CDR3 is TGTGCCAGCAGTGCGCTTTCGAGGGGGGGCCTGACAGATACGCAGTATTTT. The encoded protein is CASSALSRGGLTDTQYF.

The chain has TRBV2 and TRBJ1-1; D ambiguous. Trimming cost V 10 bases and J 3 bases, with 18 bases left between them. The CDR3 is 14 amino acids. The germline CDR1 and CDR2 sequences are SNHLY and FYNNEI. The CDR3 here is CATHSHEGDTEAFF. The CDR3 nucleotides are TGTGCCACCCACTCGCATGAGGGAGACACTGAAGCTTTCTTT.

CDR3 sequence: CASSYYLGQYTF. The DNA for the CDR3 is TGTGCCAGCAGTTACTATCTCGGACAGTACACCTTC. The chain uses TRBV6-5 and TRBJ1-2; TRBD1 is a possible D gene (6 bases). Trimming cost V 1 base and J 11 bases, with 11 bases left between them. From germline, CDR1 is MNHEY and CDR2 SVGAGI. The CDR3 sequence is 12 residues long.

This sequence joins TRBV13 and TRBJ2-5; TRBD2 aligns across 12 bases. There are 17 residues in the CDR3. With 0 bases clipped from V and 3 bases from J, the junction kept 5 bases outside the gene matches. Per the germline V gene, CDR1 is PRHDT and CDR2 is FYEKMQ (reference sequence). DNA for the CDR3: TGTGCCAGCAGCTTAGGCCGGACTAGCGGGGCGGAAGAGACCCAGTACTTC. Its protein is CASSLGRTSGAEETQYF.

This clone was seen once. The chain is built from TRBV2 and TRBJ2-3, with 11 bases matching TRBD2. V was pared by 2 bases and J by 5 bases, with 12 bases of the junction left unmatched. Germline loops: CDR1 SNHLY, CDR2 FYNNEI. The CDR3 has 18 amino acids. Here the CDR3 DNA reads TGTGCCAGCAGTGAACCGTCGGTGCTAGCGGGGGGTGAAGATACGCAGTATTTT. Its protein product is CASSEPSVLAGGEDTQYF.

This CDR3 reads CASSYWTQGAYEQYF. The CDR3 nucleotides read TGTGCCAGCAGTTACTGGACGCAGGGGGCGTACGAGCAGTACTTC. The chain uses TRBV6-6 and TRBJ2-7; 8 bases fit TRBD1. This CDR3 region has 15 residues. Germline V lookup: CDR1 MNHNY, CDR2 SVGAGI (reference sequence). Trimming cost V 1 base and J 4 bases; bases outside gene matches: 6.

Written as DNA, the CDR3 is TGTGCCAGCAGTTCAGACAGGGGGGGGGTCTACACCTTC. This sequence encodes CASSSDRGGVYTF. V and J are TRBV27 and TRBJ1-2, with 9 bases lining up with TRBD1. The V gene end was trimmed by 4 bases and the J gene end by 10 bases; junction bases not matched to a gene: 7. The CDR3 covers 13 residues. The germline gives CDR1 MNHEY, CDR2 SMNVEV (reference sequence).

This chain joins TRBV7-9 and TRBJ1-3, with D possibly matching TRBD1 (6 bases). V was trimmed by 5 bases and J by 0 bases, leaving 14 bases between them. The V gene's germline CDR1 is SEHNR and CDR2 FQNEAQ (reference sequence). There are 16 residues in the CDR3. CDR3 bases: TGTGCCAGCAGCCCGAGGGGGAGCCCCTCTGGAAACACCATATATTTT. Its translation is CASSPRGSPSGNTIYF.

The CDR3 loop reads CASTSGGPEQFF. Here the CDR3 DNA reads TGTGCCAGCACCTCCGGGGGACCCGAGCAGTTCTTC. The V and J genes are TRBV2 and TRBJ2-1; the D gene is possibly TRBD2 (6 bases). Germline V gene lookup returns CDR1 SNHLY and CDR2 FYNNEI. The V gene lost 7 bases and the J gene lost 10 bases, with 14 bases spanning the gap. CDR3 length: 12 amino acids.

The gene calls are TRBV7-2 and TRBJ2-3, with 11 bases matching TRBD2. This CDR3 has 16 residues. Germline V lookup: CDR1 SGHTA, CDR2 FQGNSA. V lost 3 bases and J lost 7; bases outside the gene matches: 9. CDR3: CASSFGTSGVRNTQYF. The CDR3 DNA sequence: TGTGCCAGCAGCTTTGGGACTAGCGGAGTTCGGAATACGCAGTATTTT. Full variable domain (rest looked up from reference TRBV7-2 and TRBJ2-3): GAGVSQSPSNKVTEKGKDVELRCDPISGHTALYWYRQSLGQGLEFLIYFQGNSAPDKSGLPSDRFSAERTGGSVSTLTIQRTQQEDSAVYLCASSFGTSGVRNTQYFGPGTRLTVL.

The CDR3 region is CASSIAAGELFF. CDR3 in DNA: TGTGCCAGTAGTATAGCGGCCGGGGAGCTGTTTTTT. This rearrangement joins TRBV19 to TRBJ2-2; D ambiguous. The V gene lost 1 base and the J gene lost 6 bases, with 3 bases spanning the gap. Per the germline V gene, CDR1 is LNHDA and CDR2 is SQIVND (reference sequence). The CDR3 has 12 amino acids.

J is TRBJ2-1 and V is TRBV19; 11 positions match TRBD1. The CDR3 extends over 15 amino acids. CDR1 LNHDA and CDR2 SQIVND come from the germline V gene (reference sequence). With 3 bases clipped from V and 6 bases from J, the junction kept 4 bases outside the gene matches. CDR3 DNA: TGTGCCAGTAGTATGGGACAGGGGGTCATCAATGAGCAGTTCTTC. It specifies CASSMGQGVINEQFF.

The chain employs TRBV28 and TRBJ2-7, with 10 bases fitting TRBD1. CDR3 length: 13 amino acids. Germline V gene data show CDR1 as MDHEN and CDR2 as SYDVKM. With V trimmed by 7 bases and J by 6 bases, 6 bases remained unmatched. This chain's CDR3 is CASTTRTGGEQYF. The CDR3 nucleotides read TGTGCCAGCACCACTCGGACAGGGGGCGAGCAGTACTTC.

The rearrangement links TRBV30 to TRBJ2-5, with D hard to call. CDR1 GTSNPN and CDR2 SVGIG come from the germline V gene (reference sequence). The ends were cut back, 5 bases at V and 2 bases at J, with 27 bases in the middle. CDR3 length: 18 amino acids. CDR3 nucleotide sequence: TGTGCCTGGCTCCCACATCCAAGGTTCCGGAGCCGGCAAGAGACCCAGTACTTC. Its protein is CAWLPHPRFRSRQETQYF.

The genes are TRBV29-1 and TRBJ2-3, with 9 bases identical to TRBD1. V shed 6 bases and J 3 bases; nucleotides not matched to a gene: 1. The germline V gene has CDR1 SQVTM and CDR2 ANQGSEA. This CDR3 has 12 residues. The CDR3 region has the DNA TGCAGCGTGGGACAGGGAACAGATACGCAGTATTTT. Protein sequence: CSVGQGTDTQYF.

Only one count was recorded for this clone. The chain carries TRBV7-2 and TRBJ1-1; D is possibly TRBD1 (6 bases). Germline V gene lookup returns CDR1 SGHTA and CDR2 FQGNSA. V lost 5 bases, J lost 9 bases, and 13 bases lay in between. The CDR3 totals 12 residues. The DNA of the CDR3 is TGTGCCAGCAGCCTTGGACAGCATCAAGCTTTCTTT. This gives the protein CASSLGQHQAFF.

The genes are TRBV5-1 and TRBJ2-7, with 8 bases fitting TRBD2. The CDR3 has 13 amino acids. J was trimmed by 7 bases and V by 3 bases; bases with no gene match: 6. Per germline, CDR1 SGHRS and CDR2 YFSETQ. The CDR3 sequence is CASSSGLALEQYF. CDR3 DNA sequence: TGCGCCAGCAGCTCAGGACTAGCACTAGAGCAGTACTTC.

The chain employs TRBV5-4 and TRBJ1-2; 8 nucleotides match TRBD1. The V segment lost 2 bases and the J segment 4 bases; nucleotides outside the gene matches: 7. From germline, CDR1 is SGHNT and CDR2 YYREEE (reference sequence). The CDR3 has 15 amino acids. The CDR3 nucleotides read TGTGCCAGCAGCTTCAGGGGGCGCGGAGTCTATGGCTACACCTTC. This translates into CASSFRGRGVYGYTF.

The chain links TRBV9 to TRBJ2-1, with D possibly being TRBD2 (6 bases). In germline, CDR1 is SGDLS, CDR2 YYNGEE. The CDR3 is 13 amino acids. V lost 6 bases, J lost 8 bases, and 15 bases lay in between. This CDR3 is CASNPGVGHEQFF. In nucleotides, the CDR3 is TGTGCCAGCAACCCGGGAGTAGGCCATGAGCAGTTCTTC. Variable domain in full (rest from reference TRBV9 and TRBJ2-1): DSGVTQTPKHLITATGQRVTLRCSPRSGDLSVYWYQQSLDQGLQFLIQYYNGEERAKGNILERFSAQQFPDLHSELNLSSLELGDSALYFCASNPGVGHEQFFGPGTRLTVL.

The chain's CDR3 is CASSYRRDNSPLHF. CDR3 nucleotides: TGTGCCAGCAGTTACCGACGGGATAATTCACCCCTCCACTTT. The chain uses TRBV6-5 and TRBJ1-6; D unclear. The CDR3 loop spans 14 amino acids. Trimming took 2 bases from V and 5 from J, leaving 7 bases between them. Looked up from germline, CDR1 is MNHEY and CDR2 is SVGAGI.

V and J are TRBV4-2 and TRBJ2-2; TRBD2 agrees at 8 bases. The CDR3 loop spans 17 amino acids. Per germline, CDR1 LGHNA and CDR2 YNFKEQ. V gave up 0 bases and J gave up 4 bases; unmatched junction bases: 7. The CDR3 reads CASSQDTTSGGTGELFF. CDR3 DNA sequence: TGTGCCAGCAGCCAAGATACGACCAGCGGGGGCACCGGGGAGCTGTTTTTT.

Here the CDR3 DNA reads TGCGCCAGCAGTGATACCCGTGTGGCCACTGAAGCTTTCTTT. Amino acid sequence: CASSDTRVATEAFF. The V gene is TRBV10-1, the J gene TRBJ1-1; D unclear. The CDR3 is 14 amino acids. The germline V and J ends were trimmed by 3 bases and 4 bases, with 12 bases remaining between them. CDR1 and CDR2 (germline): WNHNN, SYGVQD (reference sequence).